This TCR beta chain was obtained from a study of shared clonotypes between healthy human individuals. Study outcomes and limitations: Enrolling few donors narrowed the genetic and exposure-history diversity that was represented.

The assay was run at deep level. Repertoires were generated with immunoSEQ multiplex PCR, while TCRdb's copy carries only in-frame clones and drops some. The data show 2.3 million or so clones, with just over 90% seen just once and roughly 0.36% held by the top ten. As to this clone: Its antigen is unknown.

All of the donors resided in Nashville, Tennessee, and each was a Caucasian adult. This CDR3 contains 15 residues. The J segment lost 5 bases and the V segment lost 7 bases, leaving 9 bases of the junction unmatched. CDR1 and CDR2 from the germline V gene are LNHDA and SQIVND (reference sequence). Sequenced input: naive CD4+ T cells from PBMCs. The subset: CD45RA+ positively selected. This sequence originates from a young man in good health. Some clones in this sample may be carry-over from other donors' samples. The chain carries TRBV19 and TRBJ2-5, with 11 bases identical to TRBD2. CDR3 sequence (DNA): TGTGCCAGTACCCTTTCTAGCGGGAGGTGGGAGACCCAGTACTTC. Residues: CASTLSSGRWETQYF.